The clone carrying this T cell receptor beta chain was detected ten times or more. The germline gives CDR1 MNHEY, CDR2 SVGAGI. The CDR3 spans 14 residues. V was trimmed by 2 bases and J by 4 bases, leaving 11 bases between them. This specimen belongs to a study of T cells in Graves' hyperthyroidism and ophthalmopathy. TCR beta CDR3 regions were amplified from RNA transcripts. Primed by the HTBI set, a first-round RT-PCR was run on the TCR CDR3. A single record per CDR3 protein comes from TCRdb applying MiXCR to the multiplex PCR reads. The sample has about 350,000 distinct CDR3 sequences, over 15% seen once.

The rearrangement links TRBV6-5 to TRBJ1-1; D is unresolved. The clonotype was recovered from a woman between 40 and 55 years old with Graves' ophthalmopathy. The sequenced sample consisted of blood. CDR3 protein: CASSYRVIGTEAFF. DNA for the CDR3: TGTGCCAGCAGTTACAGGGTTATTGGCACTGAAGCTTTCTTT.